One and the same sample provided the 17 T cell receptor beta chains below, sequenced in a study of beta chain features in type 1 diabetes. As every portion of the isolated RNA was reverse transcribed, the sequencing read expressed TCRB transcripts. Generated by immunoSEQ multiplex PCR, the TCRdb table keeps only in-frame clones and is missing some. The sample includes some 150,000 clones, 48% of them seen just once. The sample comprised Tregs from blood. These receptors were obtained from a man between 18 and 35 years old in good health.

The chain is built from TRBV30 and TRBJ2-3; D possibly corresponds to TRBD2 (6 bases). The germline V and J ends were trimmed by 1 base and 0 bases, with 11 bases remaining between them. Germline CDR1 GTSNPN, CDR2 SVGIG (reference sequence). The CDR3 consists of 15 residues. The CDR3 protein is CAWSDWGTSTDTQYF. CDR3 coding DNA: TGTGCCTGGAGTGATTGGGGGACTAGCACAGATACGCAGTATTTT.

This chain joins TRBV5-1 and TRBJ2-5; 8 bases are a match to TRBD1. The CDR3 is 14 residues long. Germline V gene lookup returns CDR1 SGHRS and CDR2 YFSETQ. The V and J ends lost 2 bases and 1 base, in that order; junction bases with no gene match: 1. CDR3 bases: TGCGCCAGCAGCTTCCAGGGGGCCCAAGAGACCCAGTACTTC. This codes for CASSFQGAQETQYF.

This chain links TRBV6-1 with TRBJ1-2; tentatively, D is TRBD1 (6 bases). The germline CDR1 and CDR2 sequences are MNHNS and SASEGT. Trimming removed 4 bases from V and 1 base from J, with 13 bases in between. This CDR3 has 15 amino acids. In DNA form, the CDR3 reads TGTGCCAGCAGTGGAACCGGGACATTTAACTATGGCTACACCTTC. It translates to CASSGTGTFNYGYTF.

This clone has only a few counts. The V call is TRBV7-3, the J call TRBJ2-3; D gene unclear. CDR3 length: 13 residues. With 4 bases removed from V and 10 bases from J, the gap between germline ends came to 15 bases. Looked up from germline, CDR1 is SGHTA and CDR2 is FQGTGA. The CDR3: CASSSGGFLAQYF. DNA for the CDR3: TGTGCCAGCAGCTCAGGTGGATTCTTGGCGCAGTATTTT. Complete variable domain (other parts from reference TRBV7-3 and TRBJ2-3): GAGVSQTPSNKVTEKGKYVELRCDPISGHTALYWYRQSLGQGPEFLIYFQGTGAADDSGLPNDRFFAVRPEGSVSTLKIQRTERGDSAVYLCASSSGGFLAQYFGPGTRLTVL.

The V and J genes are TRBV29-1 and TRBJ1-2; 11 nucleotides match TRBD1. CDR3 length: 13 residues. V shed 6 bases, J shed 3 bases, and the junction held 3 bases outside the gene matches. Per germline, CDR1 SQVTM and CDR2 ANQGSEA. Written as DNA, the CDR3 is TGCAGCGTCGGGACAGGGGGTGACTATGGCTACACCTTC. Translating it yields CSVGTGGDYGYTF.

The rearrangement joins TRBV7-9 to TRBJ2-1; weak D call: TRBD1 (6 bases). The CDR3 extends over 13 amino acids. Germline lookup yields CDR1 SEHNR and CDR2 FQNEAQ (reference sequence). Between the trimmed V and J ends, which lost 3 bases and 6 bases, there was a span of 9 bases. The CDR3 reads CASSFRGFNEQFF. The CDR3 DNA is TGTGCCAGCAGCTTTAGGGGGTTCAATGAGCAGTTCTTC.

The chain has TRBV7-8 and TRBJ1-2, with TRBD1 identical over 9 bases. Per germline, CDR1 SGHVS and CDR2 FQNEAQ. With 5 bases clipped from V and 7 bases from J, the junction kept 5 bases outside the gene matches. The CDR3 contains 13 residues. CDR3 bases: TGTGCCAGCAGCCACCGGGACAGGGCTGGCTACACCTTC. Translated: CASSHRDRAGYTF.

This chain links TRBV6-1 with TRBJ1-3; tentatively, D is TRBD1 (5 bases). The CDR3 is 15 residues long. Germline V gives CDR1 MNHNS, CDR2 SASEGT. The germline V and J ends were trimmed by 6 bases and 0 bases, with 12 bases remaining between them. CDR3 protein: CASRQRGTSGNTIYF. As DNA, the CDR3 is TGTGCCAGCAGGCAACGGGGGACCTCTGGAAACACCATATATTTT.

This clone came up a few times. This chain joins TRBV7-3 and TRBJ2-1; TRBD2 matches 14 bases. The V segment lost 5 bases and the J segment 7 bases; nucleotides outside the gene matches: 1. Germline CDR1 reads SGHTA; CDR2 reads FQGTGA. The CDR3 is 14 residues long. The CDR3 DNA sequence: TGTGCCAGCAGCCGGACTAGCGGGGGGAATGAGCAGTTCTTC. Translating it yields CASSRTSGGNEQFF.

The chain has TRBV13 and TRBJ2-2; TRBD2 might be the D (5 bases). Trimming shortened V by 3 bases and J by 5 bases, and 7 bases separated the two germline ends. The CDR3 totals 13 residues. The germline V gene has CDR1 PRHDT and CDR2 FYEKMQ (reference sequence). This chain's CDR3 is CASSFPGTGELFF. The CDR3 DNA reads TGTGCCAGCAGCTTTCCGGGAACCGGGGAGCTGTTTTTT.

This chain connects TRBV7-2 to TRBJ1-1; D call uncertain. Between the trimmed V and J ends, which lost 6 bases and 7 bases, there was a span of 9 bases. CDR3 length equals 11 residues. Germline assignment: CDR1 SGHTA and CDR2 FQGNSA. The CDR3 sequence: CASSGTVEAFF. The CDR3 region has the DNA TGTGCCAGCAGTGGTACGGTTGAAGCTTTCTTT. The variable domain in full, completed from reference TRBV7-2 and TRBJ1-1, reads GAGVSQSPSNKVTEKGKDVELRCDPISGHTALYWYRQSLGQGLEFLIYFQGNSAPDKSGLPSDRFSAERTGGSVSTLTIQRTQQEDSAVYLCASSGTVEAFFGQGTRLTVV.

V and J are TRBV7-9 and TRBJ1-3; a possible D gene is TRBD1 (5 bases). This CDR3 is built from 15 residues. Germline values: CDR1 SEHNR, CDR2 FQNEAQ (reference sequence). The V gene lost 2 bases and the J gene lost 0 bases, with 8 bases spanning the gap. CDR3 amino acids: CASSLTRASGNTIYF. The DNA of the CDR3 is TGTGCCAGCAGCTTAACCAGGGCCTCTGGAAACACCATATATTTT.

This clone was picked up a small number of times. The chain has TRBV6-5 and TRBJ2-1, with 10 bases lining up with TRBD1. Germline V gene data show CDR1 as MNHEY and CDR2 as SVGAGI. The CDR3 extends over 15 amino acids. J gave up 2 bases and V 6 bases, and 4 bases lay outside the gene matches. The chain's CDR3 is CASSTGTGAYNEQFF. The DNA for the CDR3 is TGTGCCAGCAGCACCGGGACAGGGGCCTACAATGAGCAGTTCTTC.

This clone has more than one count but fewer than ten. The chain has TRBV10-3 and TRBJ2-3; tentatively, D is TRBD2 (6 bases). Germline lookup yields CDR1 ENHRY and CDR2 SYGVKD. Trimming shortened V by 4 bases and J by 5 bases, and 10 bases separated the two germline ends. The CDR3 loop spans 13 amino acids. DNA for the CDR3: TGTGCCATCAGTGTCTGGAGGGGAGATACGCAGTATTTT. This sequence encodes CAISVWRGDTQYF.

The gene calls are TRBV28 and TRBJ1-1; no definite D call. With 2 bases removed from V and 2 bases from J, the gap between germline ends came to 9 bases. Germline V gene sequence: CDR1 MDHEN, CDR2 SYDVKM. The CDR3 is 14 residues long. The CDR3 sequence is CASSLGPGNTEAFF. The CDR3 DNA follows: TGTGCCAGCAGTTTAGGACCGGGAAACACTGAAGCTTTCTTT.

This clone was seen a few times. The CDR3, as DNA: TGTGCCAGCAGCTTCACCCAGGGGGGATATGGCTACACCTTC. Residues: CASSFTQGGYGYTF. This chain links TRBV11-2 with TRBJ1-2; 7 nucleotides line up with TRBD1. With V trimmed by 3 bases and J by 5 bases, 6 bases remained unmatched. Looked up from germline, CDR1 is SGHAT and CDR2 is FQNNGV. The CDR3 is 14 residues long.

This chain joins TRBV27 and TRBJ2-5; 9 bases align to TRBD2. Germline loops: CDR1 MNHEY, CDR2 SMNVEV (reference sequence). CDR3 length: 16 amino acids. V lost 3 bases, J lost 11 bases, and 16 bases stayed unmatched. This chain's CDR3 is CASSFLGSGRFREQYF. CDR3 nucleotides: TGTGCCAGCAGTTTTTTGGGTAGCGGGAGATTCAGAGAGCAGTACTTC.